This T cell receptor beta chain was found in a study of cytomegalovirus exposure and HLA in healthy donors. Study overall: A prior analysis found 95 million to 140 million unique TCR beta sequences from around 180 million T cells.

The primer mix had 60 Vbeta and 13 Jbeta primers. Assay used: immunoSEQ multiplex PCR; TCRdb lists only in-frame clones, some missing. This sample's table has 50,000 or so clones. On this clone itself: The antigen is undetermined.

The study, taken as a whole, reports: Researchers reported in a later analysis that a missense DCLRE1C variant was tied to TCR beta V- and J-gene trimming.

The CDR3 is 12 amino acids. Germline values: CDR1 SNHLY, CDR2 FYNNEI. The V gene lost 4 bases and the J gene lost 1 base, with 5 bases spanning the gap. The receptor comes from a woman between 18 and 30 years old in good health and CMV-seronegative. What was sequenced was PBMCs. The gene calls are TRBV2 and TRBJ2-7, with D uncertain. The CDR3 reads CASSVQSYEQYF. CDR3 in DNA: TGTGCCAGCAGTGTCCAATCCTACGAGCAGTACTTC.